This entry concerns a single T cell receptor beta chain. The CDR3 contains 16 residues. Germline values: CDR1 LGHDT, CDR2 YNNKEL (reference sequence). The ends were cut back, 1 base at V and 1 base at J, with 11 bases in the middle. Data came from immunoSEQ multiplex PCR; TCRdb stores just in-frame clones and leaves some out. The sample has 110,000 or so clones, 88% seen once; the top ten hold 7% to 10%. This sample stems from a study of T cell responses to AZD1222 COVID-19 vaccine. The rearrangement joins TRBV3-1 (or the pseudogene TRBV3-2) to TRBJ2-4; D might be TRBD1 (6 bases). The TCR was taken from an adult in good health. The sequencing here drew on peripheral blood, taken on day 0 of AZD1222 vaccination. The CDR3: CASSQGPTGAKNIQYF. The CDR3 bases are TGTGCCAGCAGCCAAGGCCCAACAGGGGCCAAAAACATTCAGTACTTC.